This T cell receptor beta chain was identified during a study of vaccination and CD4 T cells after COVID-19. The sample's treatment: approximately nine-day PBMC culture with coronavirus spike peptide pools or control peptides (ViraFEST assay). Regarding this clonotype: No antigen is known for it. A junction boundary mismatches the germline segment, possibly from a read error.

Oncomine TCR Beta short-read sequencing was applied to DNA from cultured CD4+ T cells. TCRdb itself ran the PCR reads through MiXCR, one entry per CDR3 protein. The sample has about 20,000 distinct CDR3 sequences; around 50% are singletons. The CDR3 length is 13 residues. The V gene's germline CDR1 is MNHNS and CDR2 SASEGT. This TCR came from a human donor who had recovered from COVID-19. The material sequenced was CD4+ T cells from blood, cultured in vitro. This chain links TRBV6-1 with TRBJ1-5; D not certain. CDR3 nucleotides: TGTGCCAGCGGTGACACCCTCGTTCAGCCCCAGCATTTT. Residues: CASGDTLVQPQHF.